The rows below give T cell receptor beta chains drawn from one sample of a study of blood T cells in healthy people across ages. TCRdb reprocessed the 5' RACE reads with MiXCR, giving one entry per CDR3 protein. The sample lists about 1.1 million distinct CDR3 sequences, approximately 38% occurring once. Sequencing used blood. Receptors were obtained from a man younger than 35 in good health. The CDR3 runs from the conserved cysteine through the conserved F or W. The D gene is left open where the match is weak.

CDR3 length: 14
J gene: TRBJ1-2
D gene: NA
V gene: TRBV7-2
CDR3 protein: CASSLRAAHWGYTF

CDR3 length: 15
J gene: TRBJ1-5
D gene: NA
V gene: TRBV7-2
CDR3 protein: CASSLGQGPQSAQHF

CDR3 length: 12
J gene: TRBJ2-5
D gene: NA
V gene: TRBV7-2
CDR3 protein: CASSLPFKTQYF

CDR3 length: 19
J gene: TRBJ2-7
D gene: TRBD2
V gene: TRBV7-2
CDR3 protein: CASSFSGTSGTNVAYEQYF

CDR3 length: 15
J gene: TRBJ1-4
D gene: NA
V gene: TRBV7-9
CDR3 protein: CASSLQEGINEKLFF

CDR3 length: 15
J gene: TRBJ2-5
D gene: NA
V gene: TRBV25-1
CDR3 protein: CASSDTAGPWETQYF

CDR3 length: 15
J gene: TRBJ2-3
D gene: TRBD2
V gene: TRBV9
CDR3 protein: CASSLTSDRTDTQYF

CDR3 length: 12
J gene: TRBJ1-1
D gene: NA
V gene: TRBV2
CDR3 protein: CASGQTNTEAFF

CDR3 length: 15
J gene: TRBJ1-6
D gene: TRBD1
V gene: TRBV7-2
CDR3 protein: CASSLRDRSNSPLHF

CDR3 length: 14
J gene: TRBJ1-4
D gene: NA
V gene: TRBV11-2
CDR3 protein: CASSLGSEGEKLFF

CDR3 length: 12
J gene: TRBJ2-7
D gene: NA
V gene: TRBV6-2/TRBV6-3
CDR3 protein: CASSYADYEQYF

CDR3 length: 15
J gene: TRBJ2-7
D gene: NA
V gene: TRBV9
CDR3 protein: CASSVGGLGKYEQYF

CDR3 length: 14
J gene: TRBJ2-5
D gene: TRBD1
V gene: TRBV29-1
CDR3 protein: CSVTRAGGFETQYF

CDR3 length: 15
J gene: TRBJ1-4
D gene: NA
V gene: TRBV6-2/TRBV6-3
CDR3 protein: CASSYSWTQDEKLFF

CDR3 length: 15
J gene: TRBJ2-3
D gene: TRBD1
V gene: TRBV11-2
CDR3 protein: CASSPTPTGHDTQYF

CDR3 length: 14
J gene: TRBJ2-3
D gene: NA
V gene: TRBV5-1
CDR3 protein: CASSLIPSTDTRYF

CDR3 length: 11
J gene: TRBJ1-2
D gene: NA
V gene: TRBV29-1
CDR3 protein: CSVVDRGGYTF

CDR3 length: 16
J gene: TRBJ2-3
D gene: TRBD2
V gene: TRBV7-2
CDR3 protein: CASSIRVGGTPDTQYF

CDR3 length: 16
J gene: TRBJ2-1
D gene: NA
V gene: TRBV5-1
CDR3 protein: CASSLARGGNYNEQFF

CDR3 length: 18
J gene: TRBJ2-1
D gene: NA
V gene: TRBV29-1
CDR3 protein: CSVEPLASPRVSYNEQFF

CDR3 length: 13
J gene: TRBJ2-5
D gene: NA
V gene: TRBV5-6
CDR3 protein: CASSQTGRETQYF

CDR3 length: 15
J gene: TRBJ1-5
D gene: NA
V gene: TRBV4-3
CDR3 protein: CASSQARGGIWPQHF

CDR3 length: 14
J gene: TRBJ1-6
D gene: NA
V gene: TRBV5-1
CDR3 protein: CASSVSGGNSPLHF

CDR3 length: 15
J gene: TRBJ1-4
D gene: TRBD1
V gene: TRBV10-3
CDR3 protein: CAIRKGQEAGEKLFF

CDR3 length: 14
J gene: TRBJ1-1
D gene: TRBD1
V gene: TRBV13
CDR3 protein: CASSFSGTGREAFF

CDR3 length: 15
J gene: TRBJ1-2
D gene: TRBD1
V gene: TRBV7-2
CDR3 protein: CASSSTGTGGYGYTF

CDR3 length: 16
J gene: TRBJ2-1
D gene: TRBD1
V gene: TRBV6-1
CDR3 protein: CASSAPLDRGGNEQFF

CDR3 length: 14
J gene: TRBJ1-2
D gene: NA
V gene: TRBV7-2
CDR3 protein: CASSVGAAGYGYTF

CDR3 length: 14
J gene: TRBJ1-6
D gene: NA
V gene: TRBV12-3/TRBV12-4
CDR3 protein: CASRSPTSDSPLHF

CDR3 length: 13
J gene: TRBJ2-5
D gene: TRBD2
V gene: TRBV12-5
CDR3 protein: CASAVTSYNEQYF

CDR3 length: 11
J gene: TRBJ2-7
D gene: NA
V gene: TRBV29-1
CDR3 protein: CSVAGRREQYF

CDR3 length: 14
J gene: TRBJ2-3
D gene: TRBD2
V gene: TRBV5-6
CDR3 protein: CASGSGTNRNTQYF

CDR3 length: 17
J gene: TRBJ1-2
D gene: TRBD1
V gene: TRBV7-2
CDR3 protein: CASSLVQGYTTLSGYTF

CDR3 length: 13
J gene: TRBJ1-2
D gene: TRBD1
V gene: TRBV27
CDR3 protein: CASAQGGVYGYTF

CDR3 length: 13
J gene: TRBJ2-3
D gene: TRBD2
V gene: TRBV29-1
CDR3 protein: CSGRGAGSDTQYF

CDR3 length: 18
J gene: TRBJ2-3
D gene: TRBD1
V gene: TRBV9
CDR3 protein: CASSPPWAGGANTDTQYF

CDR3 length: 13
J gene: TRBJ1-5
D gene: NA
V gene: TRBV6-5
CDR3 protein: CASRKALAKPQHF

CDR3 length: 12
J gene: TRBJ1-2
D gene: NA
V gene: TRBV29-1
CDR3 protein: CSGASRLGGYTF

CDR3 length: 14
J gene: TRBJ2-2
D gene: NA
V gene: TRBV12-3/TRBV12-4
CDR3 protein: CASTSELRSVVLFF

CDR3 length: 15
J gene: TRBJ1-4
D gene: TRBD1
V gene: TRBV5-8
CDR3 protein: CATLNPGQGNEKLFF

CDR3 length: 16
J gene: TRBJ2-3
D gene: NA
V gene: TRBV7-2
CDR3 protein: CASSAQGRVGTDTQYF